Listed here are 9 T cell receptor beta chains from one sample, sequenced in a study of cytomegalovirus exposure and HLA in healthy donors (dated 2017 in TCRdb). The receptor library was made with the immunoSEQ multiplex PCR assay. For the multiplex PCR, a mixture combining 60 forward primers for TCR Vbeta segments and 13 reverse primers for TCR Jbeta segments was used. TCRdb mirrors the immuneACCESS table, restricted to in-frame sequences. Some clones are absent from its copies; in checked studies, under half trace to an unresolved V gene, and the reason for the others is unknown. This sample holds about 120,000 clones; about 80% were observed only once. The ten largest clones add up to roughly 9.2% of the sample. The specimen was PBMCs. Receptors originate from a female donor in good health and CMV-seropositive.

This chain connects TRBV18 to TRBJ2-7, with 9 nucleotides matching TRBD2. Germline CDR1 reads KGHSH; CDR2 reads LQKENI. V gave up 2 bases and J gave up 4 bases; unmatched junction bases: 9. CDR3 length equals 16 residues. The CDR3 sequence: CASSPDTGTSWYEQYF. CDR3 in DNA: TGTGCCAGCTCACCAGACACCGGGACTAGCTGGTACGAGCAGTACTTC.

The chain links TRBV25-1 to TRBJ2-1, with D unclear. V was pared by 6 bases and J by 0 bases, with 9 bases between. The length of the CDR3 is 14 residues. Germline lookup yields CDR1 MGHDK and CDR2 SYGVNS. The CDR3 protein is CASRAASSYNEQFF. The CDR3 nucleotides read TGTGCCAGCAGGGCGGCCAGCTCCTACAATGAGCAGTTCTTC.

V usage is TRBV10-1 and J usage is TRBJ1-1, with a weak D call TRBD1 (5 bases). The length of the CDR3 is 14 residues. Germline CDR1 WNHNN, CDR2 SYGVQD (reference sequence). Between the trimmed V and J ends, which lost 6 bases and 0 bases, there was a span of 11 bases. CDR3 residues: CASRAGGVNTEAFF. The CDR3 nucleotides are TGCGCCAGCAGAGCCGGGGGGGTGAACACTGAAGCTTTCTTT.

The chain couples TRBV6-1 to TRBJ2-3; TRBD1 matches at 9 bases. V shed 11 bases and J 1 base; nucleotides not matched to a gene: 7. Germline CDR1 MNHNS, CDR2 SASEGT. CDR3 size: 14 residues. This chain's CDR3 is CAGTRDRGTDTQYF. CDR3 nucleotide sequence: TGTGCCGGCACAAGGGACAGGGGCACAGATACGCAGTATTTT.

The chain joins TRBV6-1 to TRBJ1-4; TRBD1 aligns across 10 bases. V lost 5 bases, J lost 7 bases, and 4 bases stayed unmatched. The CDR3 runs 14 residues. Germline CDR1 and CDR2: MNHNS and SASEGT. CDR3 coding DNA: TGTGCCAGCAGTAGACAGGGGGCAAGTGAAAAACTGTTTTTT. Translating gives CASSRQGASEKLFF.

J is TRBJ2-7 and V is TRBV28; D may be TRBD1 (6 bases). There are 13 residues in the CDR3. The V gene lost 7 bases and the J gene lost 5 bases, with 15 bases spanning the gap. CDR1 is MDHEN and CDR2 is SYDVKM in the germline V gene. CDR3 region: CASNGGGRDEQYF. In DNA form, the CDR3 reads TGTGCCAGCAATGGGGGCGGGCGGGACGAGCAGTACTTC.

CDR3 loop: CASSEIMFSSYNEQFF. The CDR3 nucleotides read TGTGCCAGCAGTGAAATAATGTTCAGCTCCTACAATGAGCAGTTCTTC. This chain links TRBV6-1 with TRBJ2-1, with unresolved D. The CDR3 length is 16 residues. From germline, CDR1 is MNHNS and CDR2 SASEGT. Trimming took 2 bases from V and 0 from J, leaving 11 bases between them.

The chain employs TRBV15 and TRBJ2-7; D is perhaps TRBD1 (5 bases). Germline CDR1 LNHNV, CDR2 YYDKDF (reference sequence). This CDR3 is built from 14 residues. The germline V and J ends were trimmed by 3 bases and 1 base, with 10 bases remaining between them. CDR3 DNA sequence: TGTGCCACCAGCAGCCTGACAGATTCCTACGAGCAGTACTTC. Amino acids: CATSSLTDSYEQYF.

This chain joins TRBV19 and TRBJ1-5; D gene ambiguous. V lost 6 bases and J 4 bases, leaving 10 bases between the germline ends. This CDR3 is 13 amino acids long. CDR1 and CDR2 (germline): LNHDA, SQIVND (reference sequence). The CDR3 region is CASSPGKNQPQHF. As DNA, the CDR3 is TGTGCCAGTAGCCCCGGGAAGAATCAGCCCCAGCATTTT.